The sequence of this TCR beta chain was determined in a study of T cell repertoires in cytomegalovirus infection. Study-level background: Public TCR beta signatures were indicative of both CMV infection and a matching HLA type.

Points from the study as a whole: Public TCR beta family frequency separated CMV-and-HLA carriers, including in an independent cohort. In two of eight donors, the top clonotype was HLA-C-restricted CMV-specific.

This clonotype was recorded at least ten times. The antigen remains undetermined. TCRdb recomputed calls from the reads with MiXCR, one row per CDR3 protein. The sample holds some 150,000 distinct CDR3 sequences, 23% seen once. V was pared by 3 bases and J by 0 bases, with 11 bases between. The V gene's germline CDR1 is SGHTA and CDR2 FQGNSA. This CDR3 is 15 amino acids long. This TCR was recovered from a human donor in good health (CMV status not recorded). Some clones in this sample may be carry-over from other donors' samples. The chain carries TRBV7-2 and TRBJ1-1; no clear D gene. Source material: PBMCs. The CDR3 DNA reads as TGTGCCAGCAGCTTCCAGAACCCTATGAACACTGAAGCTTTCTTT. It translates to CASSFQNPMNTEAFF. The entire variable domain, with the rest obtained from reference TRBV7-2 and TRBJ1-1, is as follows: GAGVSQSPSNKVTEKGKDVELRCDPISGHTALYWYRQSLGQGLEFLIYFQGNSAPDKSGLPSDRFSAERTGGSVSTLTIQRTQQEDSAVYLCASSFQNPMNTEAFFGQGTRLTVV.